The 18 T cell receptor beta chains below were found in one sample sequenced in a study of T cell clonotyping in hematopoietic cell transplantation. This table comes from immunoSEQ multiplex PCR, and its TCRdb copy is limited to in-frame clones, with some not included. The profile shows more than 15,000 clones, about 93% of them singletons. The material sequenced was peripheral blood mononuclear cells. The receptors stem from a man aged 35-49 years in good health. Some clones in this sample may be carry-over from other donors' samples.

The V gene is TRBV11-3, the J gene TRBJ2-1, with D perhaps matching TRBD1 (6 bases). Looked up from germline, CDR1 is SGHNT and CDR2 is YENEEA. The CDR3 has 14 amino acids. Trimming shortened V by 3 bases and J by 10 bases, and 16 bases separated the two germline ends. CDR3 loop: CASSLRARGSEQFF. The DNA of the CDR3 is TGTGCCAGCAGCTTGAGGGCCAGGGGCTCGGAGCAGTTCTTC. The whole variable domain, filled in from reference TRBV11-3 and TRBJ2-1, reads EAGVVQSPRYKIIEKKQPVAFWCNPISGHNTLYWYLQNLGQGPELLIRYENEEAVDDSQLPKDRFSAERLKGVDSTLKIQPAELGDSAVYLCASSLRARGSEQFFGPGTRLTVL.

The CDR3 DNA follows: TGTGCCAGTAGCTCGGGACTAGCGGGCCGCGAGCAGTACTTC. Its translation: CASSSGLAGREQYF. The chain combines TRBV19 with TRBJ2-7; 12 bases fit TRBD2. The CDR3 consists of 14 residues. The junction had 6 bases not matched to a gene; V was cut back by 6 bases and J by 6 bases. CDR1 is LNHDA and CDR2 is SQIVND in the germline V gene (reference sequence).

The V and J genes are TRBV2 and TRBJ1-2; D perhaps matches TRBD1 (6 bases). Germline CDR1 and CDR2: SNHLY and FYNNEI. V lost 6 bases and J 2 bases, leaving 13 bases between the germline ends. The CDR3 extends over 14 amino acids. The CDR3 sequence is CASSRDTLNYGYTF. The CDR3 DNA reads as TGTGCCAGCAGCAGGGACACCCTAAACTATGGCTACACCTTC.

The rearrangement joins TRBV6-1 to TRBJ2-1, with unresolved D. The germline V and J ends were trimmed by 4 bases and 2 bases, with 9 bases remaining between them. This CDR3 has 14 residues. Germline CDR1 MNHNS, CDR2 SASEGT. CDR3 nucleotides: TGTGCCAGCAGTGTGGGCGCAGCCTACAATGAGCAGTTCTTC. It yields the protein CASSVGAAYNEQFF.

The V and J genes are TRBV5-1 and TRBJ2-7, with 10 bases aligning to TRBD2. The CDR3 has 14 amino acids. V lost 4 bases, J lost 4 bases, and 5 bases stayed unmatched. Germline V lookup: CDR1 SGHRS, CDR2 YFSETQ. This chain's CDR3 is CASSLASGGYEQYF. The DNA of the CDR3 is TGCGCCAGCAGCCTCGCTAGCGGGGGTTACGAGCAGTACTTC. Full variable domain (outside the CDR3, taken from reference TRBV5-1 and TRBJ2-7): KAGVTQTPRYLIKTRGQQVTLSCSPISGHRSVSWYQQTPGQGLQFLFEYFSETQRNKGNFPGRFSGRQFSNSRSEMNVSTLELGDSALYLCASSLASGGYEQYFGPGTRLTVT.

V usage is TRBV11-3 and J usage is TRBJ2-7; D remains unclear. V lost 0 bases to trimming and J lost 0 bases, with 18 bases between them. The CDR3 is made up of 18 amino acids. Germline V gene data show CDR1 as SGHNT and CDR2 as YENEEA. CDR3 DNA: TGTGCCAGCAGCTTAGACGTAGGTCACAACTACCTCTCCTACGAGCAGTACTTC. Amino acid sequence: CASSLDVGHNYLSYEQYF.

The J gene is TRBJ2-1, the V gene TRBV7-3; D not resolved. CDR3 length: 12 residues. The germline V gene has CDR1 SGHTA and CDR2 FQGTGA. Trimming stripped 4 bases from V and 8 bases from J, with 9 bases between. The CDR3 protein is CASSSTGHEQFF. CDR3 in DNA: TGTGCCAGCAGCTCCACCGGTCATGAGCAGTTCTTC.

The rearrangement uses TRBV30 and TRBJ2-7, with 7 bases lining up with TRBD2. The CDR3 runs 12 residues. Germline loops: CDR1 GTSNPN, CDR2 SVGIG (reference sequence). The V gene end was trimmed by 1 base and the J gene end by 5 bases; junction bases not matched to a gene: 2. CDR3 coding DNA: TGTGCCTGGAGTGACGGGGGGAACGAGCAGTACTTC. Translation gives CAWSDGGNEQYF.

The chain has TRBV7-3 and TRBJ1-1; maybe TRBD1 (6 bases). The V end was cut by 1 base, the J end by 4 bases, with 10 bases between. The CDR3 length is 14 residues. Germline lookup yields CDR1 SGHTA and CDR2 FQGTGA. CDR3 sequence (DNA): TGTGCCAGCAGCTTAAGCGGGGGCGTCACTGAAGCTTTCTTT. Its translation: CASSLSGGVTEAFF. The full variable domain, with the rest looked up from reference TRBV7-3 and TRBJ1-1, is GAGVSQTPSNKVTEKGKYVELRCDPISGHTALYWYRQSLGQGPEFLIYFQGTGAADDSGLPNDRFFAVRPEGSVSTLKIQRTERGDSAVYLCASSLSGGVTEAFFGQGTRLTVV.

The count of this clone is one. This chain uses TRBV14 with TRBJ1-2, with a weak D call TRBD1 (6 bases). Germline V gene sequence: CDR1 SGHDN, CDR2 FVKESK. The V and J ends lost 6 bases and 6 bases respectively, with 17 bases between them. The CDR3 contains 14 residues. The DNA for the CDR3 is TGTGCCAGCAGTCCAGGACAGCTTCTCCATGGCTACACCTTC. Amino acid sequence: CASSPGQLLHGYTF.

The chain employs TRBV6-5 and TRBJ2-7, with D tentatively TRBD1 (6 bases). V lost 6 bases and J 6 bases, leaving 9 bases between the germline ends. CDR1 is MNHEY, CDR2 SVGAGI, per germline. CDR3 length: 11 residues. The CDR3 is CASSRGGEQYF. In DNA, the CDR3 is TGTGCCAGCAGCCGAGGGGGCGAGCAGTACTTC.

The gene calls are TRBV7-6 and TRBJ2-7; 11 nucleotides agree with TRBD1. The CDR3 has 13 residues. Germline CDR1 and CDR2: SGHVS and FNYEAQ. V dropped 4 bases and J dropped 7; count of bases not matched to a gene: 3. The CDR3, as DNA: TGTGCCAGCAGCTCCGGGACAGGGGGGGAGCAGTACTTC. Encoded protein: CASSSGTGGEQYF.

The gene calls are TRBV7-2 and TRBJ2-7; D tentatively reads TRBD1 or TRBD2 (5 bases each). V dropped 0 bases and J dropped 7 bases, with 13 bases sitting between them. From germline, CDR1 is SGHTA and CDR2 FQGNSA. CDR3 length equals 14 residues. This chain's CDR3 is CASSLAGDPGEQYF. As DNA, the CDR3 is TGTGCCAGCAGCTTAGCGGGGGACCCGGGGGAGCAGTACTTC.

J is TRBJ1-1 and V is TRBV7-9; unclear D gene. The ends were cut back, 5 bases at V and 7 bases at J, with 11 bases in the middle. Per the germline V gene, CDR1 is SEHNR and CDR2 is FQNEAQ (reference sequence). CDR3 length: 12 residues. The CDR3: CASSPTQFEAFF. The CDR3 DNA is TGTGCCAGCAGCCCAACCCAATTTGAAGCTTTCTTT.

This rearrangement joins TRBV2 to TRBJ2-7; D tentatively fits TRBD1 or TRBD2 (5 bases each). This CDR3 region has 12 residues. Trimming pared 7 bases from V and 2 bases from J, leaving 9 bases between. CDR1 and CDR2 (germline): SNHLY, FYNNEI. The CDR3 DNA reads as TGTGCCAGCACAGAGGGACCCTACGAGCAGTACTTC. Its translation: CASTEGPYEQYF. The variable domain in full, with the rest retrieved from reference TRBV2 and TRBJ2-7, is EPEVTQTPSHQVTQMGQEVILRCVPISNHLYFYWYRQILGQKVEFLVSFYNNEISEKSEIFDDQFSVERPDGSNFTLKIRSTKLEDSAMYFCASTEGPYEQYFGPGTRLTVT.

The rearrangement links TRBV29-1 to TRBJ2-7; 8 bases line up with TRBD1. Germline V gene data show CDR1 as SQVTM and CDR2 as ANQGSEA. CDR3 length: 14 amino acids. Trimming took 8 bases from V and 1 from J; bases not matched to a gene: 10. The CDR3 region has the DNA TGCAGCACAGACTCCGGGACAGGTTCCTACGAGCAGTACTTC. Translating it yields CSTDSGTGSYEQYF.

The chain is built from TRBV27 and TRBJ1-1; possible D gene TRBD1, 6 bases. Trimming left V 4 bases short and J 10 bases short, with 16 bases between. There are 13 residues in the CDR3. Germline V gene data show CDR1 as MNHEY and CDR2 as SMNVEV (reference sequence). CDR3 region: CASSSGGQGTAFF. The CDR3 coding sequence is TGTGCCAGCAGTTCCGGGGGGCAGGGAACAGCTTTCTTT.

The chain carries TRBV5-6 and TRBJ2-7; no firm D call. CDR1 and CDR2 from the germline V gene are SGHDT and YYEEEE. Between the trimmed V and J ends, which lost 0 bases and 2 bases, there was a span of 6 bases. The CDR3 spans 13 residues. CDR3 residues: CASSLGPTYEQYF. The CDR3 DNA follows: TGTGCCAGCAGCTTGGGCCCAACCTACGAGCAGTACTTC.